This T cell receptor (beta chain) was sequenced during a study of cytomegalovirus exposure and HLA in healthy donors. Study-wide results and caveats: Evidence from a later analysis indicated that most CMV-associated TCR beta chains looked HLA-restricted. A link between a missense DCLRE1C variant and TCR beta V- and J-gene trimming emerged from a later analysis. 87-base-pair reads could not separate some V segments, including TRBV6-2 and TRBV6-3.

Each donor was nominally healthy when sampled (though unrecorded immune exposures were likely). A remark on this clone: Its antigen is unidentified.

With 60 Vbeta and 13 Jbeta primers, the PCR was carried out. TCRdb keeps only in-frame clones here, not all; method: immunoSEQ multiplex PCR. The profile shows over 110,000 clones, around 80% of them singletons. The V gene's germline CDR1 is SNHLY and CDR2 FYNNEI. Trimming removed 2 bases from V and 3 bases from J, with 17 bases in between. The CDR3 runs 17 residues. This receptor was taken from a female donor in good health and CMV-seronegative. The sequencing input was PBMCs. The J gene is TRBJ2-1, the V gene TRBV2; D possibly corresponds to TRBD1 (8 bases). CDR3 residues: CASSEPQGGVSYNEQFF. For the CDR3, the DNA is TGTGCCAGCAGTGAACCACAGGGGGGGGTAAGCTACAATGAGCAGTTCTTC.